The 27 T cell receptor beta chains below were found in one sample sequenced in a study of blood T cell repertoires in COVID-19. Libraries were prepared by immunoSEQ multiplex PCR; TCRdb keeps only in-frame clonotypes and omits some of them. The repertoire holds about 370,000 clones, with around 87% as singletons. Sequencing was performed on peripheral blood. The receptors come from a woman in her twenties or thirties with COVID-19, enrolled during active disease.

V gene TRBV2 combines with J gene TRBJ2-5; a possible D gene is TRBD1 (6 bases). The germline V gene encodes CDR1 SNHLY and CDR2 FYNNEI. Between the trimmed V and J ends, which lost 8 bases and 3 bases, there was a span of 13 bases. The CDR3 sequence is 13 residues long. This CDR3 reads CASSRYREETQYF. The CDR3 DNA reads as TGTGCCAGCTCAAGGTACAGGGAAGAGACCCAGTACTTC.

The chain uses TRBV4-3 and TRBJ2-2, with a weak D call TRBD2 (6 bases). V was clipped by 0 bases and J by 4 bases, with 15 bases between them. There are 17 residues in the CDR3. The germline V gene has CDR1 LGHNA and CDR2 YSLEER. The CDR3 protein is CASSQDSGGWGTGELFF. The CDR3 bases are TGCGCCAGCAGCCAAGATTCTGGGGGGTGGGGCACCGGGGAGCTGTTTTTT.

V and J are TRBV6-2 or TRBV6-3 and TRBJ2-7, with a tentative D call TRBD2 (5 bases). Trimming removed 7 bases from V and 8 bases from J, with 18 bases in between. From germline, CDR1 is MNHEY and CDR2 SVGEGT. The CDR3 has 13 residues. The CDR3 bases are TGTGCCAGCACCCCATTGGGAGCGAGCAAGCAGTACTTC. It specifies CASTPLGASKQYF.

The chain combines TRBV4-3 with TRBJ2-7, with 7 nucleotides matching TRBD1. The CDR3 loop spans 16 amino acids. Trimming removed 4 bases from V and 2 bases from J; junction bases left unmatched: 11. From germline, CDR1 is LGHNA and CDR2 YSLEER. The CDR3 region is CASSLSGTGEAYEQYF. The CDR3 coding sequence is TGCGCCAGCAGCCTAAGCGGAACAGGGGAAGCCTACGAGCAGTACTTC.

This chain connects TRBV2 to TRBJ2-3; 8 bases match TRBD1. The CDR3 extends over 12 amino acids. V lost 9 bases to trimming and J lost 3 bases; unmatched junction nucleotides: 2. In germline, CDR1 is SNHLY, CDR2 FYNNEI. The CDR3 DNA follows: TGTGCCAGTGGACAGGGTACAGATACGCAGTATTTT. It translates to CASGQGTDTQYF.

The chain has TRBV19 and TRBJ2-7; TRBD1 aligns across 10 bases. Germline CDR1 LNHDA, CDR2 SQIVND (reference sequence). Trimming at V came to 3 bases and at J to 3 bases, leaving 5 bases not matched to a gene. This CDR3 has 15 residues. CDR3 bases: TGTGCCAGTAGTATGTGGAGGACAGGGGGCTACGAGCAGTACTTC. This encodes CASSMWRTGGYEQYF.

This clone was seen only once. J is TRBJ2-2 and V is TRBV3-1 (or the pseudogene TRBV3-2); 10 bases are a match to TRBD1. After removal of 10 bases from V and 0 bases from J, the junction contained 2 bases not matched to a gene. This CDR3 contains 14 residues. Germline V gene lookup returns CDR1 LGHDT and CDR2 YNNKEL (reference sequence). The CDR3: CATDRGPNTGELFF. The CDR3, as DNA: TGTGCCACTGACAGGGGGCCGAACACCGGGGAGCTGTTTTTT.

The chain carries TRBV28 and TRBJ1-1, with TRBD1 as a possible D gene (6 bases). Germline V gives CDR1 MDHEN, CDR2 SYDVKM. This CDR3 spans 13 amino acids. V gave up 8 bases and J gave up 2 bases, with 12 bases separating them. The CDR3 bases are TGTGCCAGCGTGAGCAGGGGAAACACTGAAGCTTTCTTT. This translates into CASVSRGNTEAFF.

The chain has TRBV6-5 and TRBJ1-1; TRBD1 aligns across 8 bases. V lost 6 bases and J lost 1; bases outside the gene matches: 7. This CDR3 region has 15 residues. Germline CDR1 and CDR2: MNHEY and SVGAGI. This chain's CDR3 is CASRAPDRGNTEAFF. The CDR3 bases are TGTGCCAGCAGAGCTCCTGACAGGGGGAACACTGAAGCTTTCTTT.

The chain is built from TRBV28 and TRBJ2-3; the D is unclear. Trimming removed 8 bases at V and 0 bases at J, with 12 bases between. The CDR3 extends over 14 amino acids. Germline V gene data show CDR1 as MDHEN and CDR2 as SYDVKM. In nucleotides, the CDR3 is TGTGCCAGCTCGCGAATGACTAGCACAGATACGCAGTATTTT. Translated, it gives CASSRMTSTDTQYF.

This chain uses TRBV6-5 with TRBJ1-4; 7 bases align to TRBD1. Unmatched junction bases numbered 5, after V lost 5 bases and J lost 2 bases. Germline CDR1 is MNHEY and CDR2 is SVGAGI. This CDR3 region has 15 residues. CDR3 protein: CASSHVTGTNEKLFF. In DNA form, the CDR3 reads TGTGCCAGCAGTCACGTGACAGGGACTAATGAAAAACTGTTTTTT.

The V and J genes are TRBV4-1 and TRBJ2-1; D call uncertain. Trimming took off 4 bases at V and 4 bases at J, with 11 bases between the two ends. Germline CDR1 MGHRA, CDR2 YSYEKL. The CDR3 runs to 14 residues. The CDR3 here is CASSLTSGYNEQFF. CDR3 nucleotides: TGCGCCAGCAGCCTCACGAGTGGTTACAATGAGCAGTTCTTC.

The V call is TRBV11-2, the J call TRBJ1-5, with 9 bases aligning to TRBD1. Germline assignment: CDR1 SGHAT and CDR2 FQNNGV. V trimming: 4 bases; J trimming: 4 bases; junction bases outside the gene matches: 5. The CDR3 sequence is 15 residues long. The CDR3 nucleotides read TGTGCCAGCAGCTCCTCCGACAGGGGGAATCAGCCCCAGCATTTT. It yields the protein CASSSSDRGNQPQHF.

V gene TRBV5-4 combines with J gene TRBJ2-1; TRBD2 matches 13 bases. The CDR3 spans 15 residues. The junction had 8 bases not matched to a gene; V was cut back by 5 bases and J by 9 bases. CDR1 SGHNT and CDR2 YYREEE come from the germline V gene (reference sequence). The CDR3 bases are TGTGCCAGCAGACTAGCGGGAGGGAACGCGGCTGAGCAGTTCTTC. It encodes CASRLAGGNAAEQFF.

A single count supports this clone. CDR3 protein: CASSLVSGGAYEQYF. The CDR3 bases are TGTGCCAGCAGTTTAGTTAGCGGGGGGGCCTACGAGCAGTACTTC. This chain uses TRBV27 with TRBJ2-7, with 11 nucleotides matching TRBD2. Unmatched junction bases numbered 2, after V lost 2 bases and J lost 2 bases. This CDR3 contains 15 residues. Germline V gene sequence: CDR1 MNHEY, CDR2 SMNVEV (reference sequence).

The rearrangement uses TRBV4-1 and TRBJ2-3; TRBD2 matches 8 bases. J was trimmed by 4 bases and V by 0 bases; bases with no gene match: 18. The length of the CDR3 is 20 residues. The germline V gene has CDR1 MGHRA and CDR2 YSYEKL. The CDR3 loop is CASSQELGVGAGDASDTQYF. DNA for the CDR3: TGCGCCAGCAGCCAAGAATTAGGTGTGGGAGCGGGAGATGCGTCAGATACGCAGTATTTT.

This chain joins TRBV10-3 and TRBJ2-2, with 8 bases lining up with TRBD1. Per the germline V gene, CDR1 is ENHRY and CDR2 is SYGVKD. J lost 6 bases, V lost 2 bases, and 5 bases had no gene match. There are 15 residues in the CDR3. CDR3 sequence (DNA): TGTGCCATCAGTGAGCGAGGACAGGGATCCGGGGAGCTGTTTTTT. As protein: CAISERGQGSGELFF.

The chain has TRBV19 and TRBJ1-1; D ambiguous. CDR3 length: 14 amino acids. CDR1 and CDR2 from the germline V gene are LNHDA and SQIVND (reference sequence). Trimming removed 1 base at V and 4 bases at J, with 10 bases between. The chain's CDR3 is CASSIGPRGTEAFF. CDR3 in DNA: TGTGCCAGTAGTATAGGCCCACGGGGCACTGAAGCTTTCTTT.

This clone came up once. V is TRBV10-1 and J is TRBJ2-2; 7 bases map to TRBD2. The ends lost 6 bases at V and 3 bases at J; junction bases unmatched: 7. Germline V gene sequence: CDR1 WNHNN, CDR2 SYGVQD (reference sequence). This CDR3 contains 15 residues. DNA for the CDR3: TGCGCCAGCAGCCCTTCTGCGGGAGACACCGGGGAGCTGTTTTTT. It encodes CASSPSAGDTGELFF.

The V and J genes are TRBV6-5 and TRBJ1-1, with D possibly being TRBD1 (6 bases). Germline assignment: CDR1 MNHEY and CDR2 SVGAGI. The CDR3 covers 15 residues. V was trimmed by 5 bases and J by 6 bases, leaving 19 bases between them. The CDR3 sequence: CASSPLGGRAPEAFF. In nucleotides, the CDR3 is TGTGCCAGCAGTCCCCTCGGGGGGCGGGCTCCTGAAGCTTTCTTT.

The J gene is TRBJ1-2, the V gene TRBV7-6; TRBD1 matches at 9 bases. This CDR3 is 16 amino acids long. CDR1 is SGHVS and CDR2 is FNYEAQ in the germline V gene. Unmatched junction bases numbered 9, after V lost 3 bases and J lost 4 bases. For the CDR3, the DNA is TGTGCCAGCAGCTTCGGGGGACAGGGCGTAATCTATGGCTACACCTTC. Encoded protein: CASSFGGQGVIYGYTF.

The chain combines TRBV4-1 with TRBJ1-5; D may be TRBD1 (6 bases). Trimming stripped 0 bases from V and 7 bases from J, with 13 bases between. CDR1 and CDR2 (germline): MGHRA, YSYEKL. The CDR3 has 15 residues. The CDR3 bases are TGCGCCAGCAGCCAAGATGGCGGGGGCGGACAGCCCCAGCATTTT. As protein: CASSQDGGGGQPQHF.

The CDR3 loop is CATSRDLTSGSYEQYF. DNA of the CDR3: TGTGCCACCAGCAGAGATTTAACTAGCGGGAGCTACGAGCAGTACTTC. The chain has TRBV15 and TRBJ2-7; 11 nucleotides line up with TRBD2. The CDR3 spans 16 residues. Germline CDR1 and CDR2: LNHNV and YYDKDF (reference sequence). J was trimmed by 3 bases and V by 0 bases; bases with no gene match: 4.

The chain joins TRBV18 to TRBJ1-2; D is unclear. CDR1 is KGHSH and CDR2 is LQKENI in the germline V gene. Trimming pared 2 bases from V and 2 bases from J, leaving 6 bases between. CDR3 length equals 13 residues. The CDR3 sequence: CASSPDGNYGYTF. CDR3 sequence (DNA): TGTGCCAGCTCACCAGACGGGAACTATGGCTACACCTTC.

This clone was seen a single time. This CDR3 reads CASSATSGRNTYNEQFF. CDR3 coding DNA: TGTGCCAGCAGCGCCACTAGCGGGAGGAACACCTACAATGAGCAGTTCTTC. This sequence joins TRBV7-9 and TRBJ2-1; 12 nucleotides match TRBD2. Germline values: CDR1 SEHNR, CDR2 FQNEAQ (reference sequence). This CDR3 has 17 residues. The V segment lost 5 bases and the J segment 2 bases; nucleotides outside the gene matches: 7. Based on the CDR3 plus reference TRBV7-9 and TRBJ2-1, the full variable domain is DTGVSQNPRHKITKRGQNVTFRCDPISEHNRLYWYRQTLGQGPEFLTYFQNEAQLEKSRLLSDRFSAERPKGSFSTLEIQRTEQGDSAMYLCASSATSGRNTYNEQFFGPGTRLTVL.

The chain is built from TRBV3-1 (or the pseudogene TRBV3-2) and TRBJ2-5; 7 nucleotides line up with TRBD2. From germline, CDR1 is LGHDT and CDR2 YNNKEL (reference sequence). V shed 4 bases, J shed 4 bases, and the junction held 3 bases outside the gene matches. This CDR3 spans 13 amino acids. CDR3 nucleotides: TGTGCCAGCAGCCGGGCTAGCGGAGAGACCCAGTACTTC. This gives the protein CASSRASGETQYF.

The chain combines TRBV4-2 with TRBJ2-2; 7 bases agree with TRBD2. Germline trimming cut 4 bases from V and 8 bases from J; bases unmatched to any gene: 7. The CDR3 has 14 residues. Germline V gene lookup returns CDR1 LGHNA and CDR2 YNFKEQ. CDR3 amino acids: CASSREGGKGELFF. In DNA, the CDR3 is TGTGCCAGCAGCCGGGAGGGTGGGAAGGGGGAGCTGTTTTTT.